The present TCR beta chain was sequenced within a study of CD8+ T cells in alopecia areata. Across the whole study: Treated patients received oral tofacitinib, 5 to 10 mg twice daily. Tofacitinib dosing lasted 6 to 18 months, which was then followed by 6 months off drug.

The treatment: oral pan-JAK inhibitor, 5-10 mg twice daily. PBMC-derived CD4+ and CD8+ T cells were sorted. Following RNA extraction, reverse transcription yielded cDNA that acted as the sequencing template. Sequencing used immunoSEQ multiplex PCR; TCRdb keeps in-frame clones, though not all of them. This table has approximately 210,000 clones, 50% to 75% appearing once. CDR1 and CDR2 (germline): SGHNT, YENEEA. The V end was cut by 2 bases, the J end by 2 bases, with 9 bases between. The CDR3 extends over 14 amino acids. This material consisted of CD4+ T cells sorted from blood, taken at week 4, from a patient treated with tofacitinib. The clonotype was recovered from a human donor with alopecia areata. V usage is TRBV11-3 and J usage is TRBJ1-1, with D possibly TRBD1 on 5 matching bases. The CDR3 nucleotides read TGTGCCAGCAGCTTAACGGGGGTAAACACTGAAGCTTTCTTT. This encodes CASSLTGVNTEAFF.